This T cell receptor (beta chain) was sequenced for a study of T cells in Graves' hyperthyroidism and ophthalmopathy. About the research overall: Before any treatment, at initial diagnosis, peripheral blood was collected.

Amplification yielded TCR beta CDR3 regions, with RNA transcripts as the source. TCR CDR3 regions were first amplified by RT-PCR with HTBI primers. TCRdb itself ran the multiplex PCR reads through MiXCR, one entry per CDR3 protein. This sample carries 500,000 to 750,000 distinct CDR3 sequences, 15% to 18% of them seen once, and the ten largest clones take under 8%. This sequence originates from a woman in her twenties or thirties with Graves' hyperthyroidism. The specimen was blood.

CDR3 region: CASSGGNTQYF. The CDR3 nucleotides read TGTGCCAGCAGTGGGGGGAATACGCAGTATTTT. This chain joins TRBV27 and TRBJ2-3, with D possibly matching TRBD2 (6 bases). The V end was cut by 5 bases, the J end by 7 bases, with 7 bases between. The CDR3 runs 11 residues. The germline CDR1 and CDR2 sequences are MNHEY and SMNVEV (reference sequence).